This T cell receptor (beta chain) was captured in a study of blood T cell repertoires in COVID-19. About the research overall: Samples came from the United States, Italy and Spain, spanning acute and convalescent COVID-19. PBMCs, B-cell-depleted T cells, or T cells were the source of the cDNA or gDNA that made up the material.

Source study methods: Amplifying reference gene primers gave estimates of nucleated cell counts. Only in-frame clones appear in the TCRdb table, and some are missing; sequencing was by immunoSEQ multiplex PCR. D and trimming come from the DNA, and the V and J calls and clone size come from that table. The data show some 250,000 clones, roughly 87% seen once. In germline, CDR1 is GTSNPN, CDR2 SVGIG (reference sequence). CDR3 size: 14 residues. Trimming removed 0 bases at V and 4 bases at J, with 12 bases between. Sequencing was done on a sample of peripheral blood. The chain combines TRBV30 with TRBJ1-2; perhaps TRBD1 as D (5 bases). This TCR was sampled from a woman aged 25 to 39 with acute or convalescent COVID-19. CDR3 in DNA: TGTGCCTGGAGTGTATCCGGGGGGATCTATGGCTACACCTTC. Protein: CAWSVSGGIYGYTF.